The source of this TCR beta chain is a study of technical replicates of blood from four donors. Profiled with immunoSEQ multiplex PCR; TCRdb holds only in-frame clones, not every one. This sample has about 64,000 clones, with approximately 86% found just once. Sequenced sample: PBMCs. The origin of this receptor is a human donor in good health. Some clones in this sample may be carry-over from other donors' samples.

CDR3 in DNA: TGTGCCAGCAGCTCCGGACAGAAGTATGGCTACACCTTC. Protein: CASSSGQKYGYTF. The chain is built from TRBV7-2 and TRBJ1-2, with a weak D call TRBD1 (6 bases). Germline V gene data show CDR1 as SGHTA and CDR2 as FQGNSA. There are 13 residues in the CDR3. V gave up 4 bases and J gave up 5 bases, with 11 bases separating them.